Presented here are 2 T cell receptor beta chains from one specimen sequenced in a study of blood T cell repertoires in COVID-19. Sequenced by immunoSEQ multiplex PCR; TCRdb stores in-frame clones only, minus some. There are some 430,000 clones in the sample; 90% occur only once, and more than 0.55% lies in the top ten. The sample was PBMCs or T cells enriched from blood (not recorded which). These receptors originate from a man between 18 and 29 years old who had recovered from COVID-19.

This chain joins TRBV9 and TRBJ2-1, with TRBD2 identical over 7 bases. Trimming cost V 3 bases and J 1 base; bases outside gene matches: 13. The CDR3 runs 18 residues. Germline assignment: CDR1 SGDLS and CDR2 YYNGEE. The CDR3 nucleotides read TGTGCCAGCAGCGAACCCCGAGGAGCGGGGCAATCCTACAATGAGCAGTTCTTC. Residues: CASSEPRGAGQSYNEQFF. Filled out from reference TRBV9 and TRBJ2-1, the complete variable domain reads DSGVTQTPKHLITATGQRVTLRCSPRSGDLSVYWYQQSLDQGLQFLIQYYNGEERAKGNILERFSAQQFPDLHSELNLSSLELGDSALYFCASSEPRGAGQSYNEQFFGPGTRLTVL.

This clone was counted a few times. This chain uses TRBV21-1 with TRBJ2-2; TRBD2 is the table's D call and was not checked against the DNA. TRBV21-1 is tagged as a pseudogene. This CDR3 has 18 residues. CDR3 sequence: CASSKGGPGLATTGELFF. The DNA of the CDR3 is TGTGCCAGCAGCAAAGGGGGGCCGGGACTAGCTACCACCGGGGAGCTGTTTTTT.